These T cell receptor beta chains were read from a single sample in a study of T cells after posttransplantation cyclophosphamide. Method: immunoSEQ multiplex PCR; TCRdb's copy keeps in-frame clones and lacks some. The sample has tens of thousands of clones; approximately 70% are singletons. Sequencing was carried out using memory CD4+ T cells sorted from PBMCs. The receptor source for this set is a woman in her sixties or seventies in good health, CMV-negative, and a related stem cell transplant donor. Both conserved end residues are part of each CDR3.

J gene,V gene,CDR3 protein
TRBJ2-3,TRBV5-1,CASSLLGVVADTQYF
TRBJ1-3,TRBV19,CASRQVSSGNTIYF
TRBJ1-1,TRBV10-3,CAISEAGGDTEAFF
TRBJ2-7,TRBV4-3,CASSQATLAGTSYEQYF
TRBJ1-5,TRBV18,CASSPDRDQPQHF
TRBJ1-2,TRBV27,CASSLSPDRGRGYTF
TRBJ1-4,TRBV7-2,CASTRGMGEKLFF
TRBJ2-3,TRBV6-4,CASSDAPGSTDTQYF
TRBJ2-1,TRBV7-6,CASSPLVSSYNEQFF
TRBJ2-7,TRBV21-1,CASSIRCEQYF
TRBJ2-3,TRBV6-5,CASSYSSLAGTDTQYF
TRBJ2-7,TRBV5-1,CASSSQGARSNYEQYF
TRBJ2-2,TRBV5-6,CASSLYVAGELFF
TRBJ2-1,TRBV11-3,CASSLNSAGGPFGEQFF
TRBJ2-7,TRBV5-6,CASSLVDEQYF
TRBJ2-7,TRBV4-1,CASSQEALAGGREQYF
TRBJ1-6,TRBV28,CASSHQDSPLHF
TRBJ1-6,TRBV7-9,CASSMRTGLTLHF
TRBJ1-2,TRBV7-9,CASSSAGGLSYGYTF
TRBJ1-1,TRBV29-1,CSVGGTGRTEAFF
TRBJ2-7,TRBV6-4,CASTLGLAGGEQYF
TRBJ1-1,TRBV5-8,CASSLGQSNTEAFF
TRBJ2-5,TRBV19,CASKGAAGGRETQYF
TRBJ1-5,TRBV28,CASSFVRGGNQPQHF
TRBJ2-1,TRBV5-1,CASSYSGQGYNEQFF
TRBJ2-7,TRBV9,CASSVGTGFEQYF
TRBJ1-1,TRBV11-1,CASSPKRGTTEAFF
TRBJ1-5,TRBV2,CASSPGQGSQPQHF
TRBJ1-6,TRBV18,CASSPQEGISSPLHF
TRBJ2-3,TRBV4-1,CASSPPSDVTDTQYF